This is a list of T cell receptor beta chains from one sample in a study of beta chain features in type 1 diabetes. Assay: immunoSEQ multiplex PCR; the TCRdb copy retains only in-frame clones and omits some. The sample holds a few hundred thousand clones, 9.5% to 10% seen once. Sequenced sample: central memory CD4+ T cells from blood. Every receptor here comes from a man aged 25-45 years with type 1 diabetes. Both conserved end residues are part of each CDR3. D genes are given only for firm matches. Size is omitted from some rows. Given values are once, few, many or a class for expanded clones.

j_call v_call clone_size d_call cdr3_nt cdr3_aa
TRBJ2-3 TRBV29-1 - - TGCAGCGCTCGTAACCCCCTAACTAGCACAGATACGCAGTATTTT CSARNPLTSTDTQYF
TRBJ2-1 TRBV6-6 many - TGTGCCAGCAGTCAGGGAGGACGTCCCTACAATGAGCAGTTCTTC CASSQGGRPYNEQFF
TRBJ1-3 TRBV14 - - TGTGCCAGCAGCCAAGATCTTGATGCAGGGCTCTCTGGAAACACCATATATTTT CASSQDLDAGLSGNTIYF
TRBJ1-4 TRBV28 many TRBD1 TGTGCCAGCAGATCGTGGGACAGGAACTCTAATGAAAAACTGTTTTTT CASRSWDRNSNEKLFF
TRBJ2-1 TRBV29-1 many - TGCAGCGTTTCCGGGTCGAGCTCCTACAATGAGCAGTTCTTC CSVSGSSSYNEQFF
TRBJ2-7 TRBV5-1 few - TGCGCCAGCAGCTCTTTGGACCGAACAGGAGAGCAGTACTTC CASSSLDRTGEQYF
TRBJ2-7 TRBV18 - - TGTGCCAGCTCACCCTCTTATGGCCTTGTCTCCTACGAGCAGTACTTC CASSPSYGLVSYEQYF
TRBJ1-2 TRBV18 - TRBD1 TGTGCCAGCTCACAAGACCGGACAGGGGGCAACGGCTACACCTTC CASSQDRTGGNGYTF
TRBJ1-5 TRBV5-1 - - TGCGCCAGCAGCTTGGACAGGGCGAGTGATCAGCCCCAGCATTTT CASSLDRASDQPQHF
TRBJ2-3 TRBV2 few - TGTGCCTCCTTTGTGGGGGAAGCAGATACGCAGTATTTT CASFVGEADTQYF
TRBJ2-3 TRBV7-9 few TRBD2 TGTGCCAGCAGCCCTAAGCGGGAGGGTGACACAGATACGCAGTATTTT CASSPKREGDTDTQYF
TRBJ1-2 TRBV30 few - TGTGCCTGGAGGATTTGGCCCGGCTATGGCTACACCTTC CAWRIWPGYGYTF
TRBJ1-2 TRBV19 - TRBD1 TGTGCCAGTAGTTTGTACCGGGACAGACATGGCTACACCTTC CASSLYRDRHGYTF
TRBJ1-4 TRBV7-9 many - TGTGCCAGCAGTACAGGTGAAAAACTGTTTTTT CASSTGEKLFF
TRBJ2-6 TRBV7-8 - TRBD1 TGTGCCAGCACCCGGACAGGTTCCGCTGGGGCCAACGTCCTGACTTTC CASTRTGSAGANVLTF
TRBJ2-2 TRBV4-3 - TRBD1 TGCGCCAGCAGCCAAGGGGACAGAGACACCGGGGAGCTGTTTTTT CASSQGDRDTGELFF
TRBJ2-5 TRBV6-5 few - TGTGCCAGCAGTTCCGGAGAGACCCAGTACTTC CASSSGETQYF
TRBJ2-7 TRBV25-1 - TRBD1 TGTGCCAGCAGTGCCGGGACAGGGAGCTACGAGCAGTACTTC CASSAGTGSYEQYF
TRBJ2-7 TRBV2 few TRBD1 TGTGCCAGCAGTGAATTAGCACGCCCAGGGGGCTTCGAGCAGTACTTC CASSELARPGGFEQYF